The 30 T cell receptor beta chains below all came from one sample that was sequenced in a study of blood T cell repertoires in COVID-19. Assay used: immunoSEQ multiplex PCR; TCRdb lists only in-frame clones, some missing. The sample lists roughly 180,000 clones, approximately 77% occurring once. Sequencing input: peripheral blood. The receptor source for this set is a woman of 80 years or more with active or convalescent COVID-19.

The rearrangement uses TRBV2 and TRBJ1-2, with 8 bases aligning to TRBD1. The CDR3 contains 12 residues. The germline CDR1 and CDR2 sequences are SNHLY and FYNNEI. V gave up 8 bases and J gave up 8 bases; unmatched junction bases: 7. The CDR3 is CASQRGQAGYTF. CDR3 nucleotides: TGTGCCAGCCAAAGGGGACAGGCGGGCTACACCTTC.

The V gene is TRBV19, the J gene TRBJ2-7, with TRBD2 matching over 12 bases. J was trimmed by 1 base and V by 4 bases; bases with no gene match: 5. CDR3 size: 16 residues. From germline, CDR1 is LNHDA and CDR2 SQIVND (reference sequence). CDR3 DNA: TGTGCCAGTAGTACCCGGACTAGCGGGAAATCCTACGAGCAGTACTTC. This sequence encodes CASSTRTSGKSYEQYF.

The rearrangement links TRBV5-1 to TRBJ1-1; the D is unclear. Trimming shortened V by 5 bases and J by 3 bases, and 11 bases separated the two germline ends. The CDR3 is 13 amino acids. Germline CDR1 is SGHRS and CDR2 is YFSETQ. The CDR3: CASSFGRDTEAFF. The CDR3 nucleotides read TGCGCCAGCAGTTTCGGTCGGGACACTGAAGCTTTCTTT.

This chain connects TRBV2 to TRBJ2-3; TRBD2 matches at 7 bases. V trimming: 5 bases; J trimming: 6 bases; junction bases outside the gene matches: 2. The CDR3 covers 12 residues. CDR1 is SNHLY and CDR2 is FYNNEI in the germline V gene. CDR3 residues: CASSLTSDTQYF. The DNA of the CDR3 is TGTGCCAGCAGTCTGACTAGCGATACGCAGTATTTT.

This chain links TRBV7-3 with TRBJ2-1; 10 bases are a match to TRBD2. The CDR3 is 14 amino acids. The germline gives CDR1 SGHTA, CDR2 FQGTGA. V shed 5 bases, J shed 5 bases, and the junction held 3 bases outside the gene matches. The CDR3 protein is CASSASGSNNEQFF. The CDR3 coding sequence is TGTGCCAGCAGCGCTAGCGGGAGCAACAATGAGCAGTTCTTC.

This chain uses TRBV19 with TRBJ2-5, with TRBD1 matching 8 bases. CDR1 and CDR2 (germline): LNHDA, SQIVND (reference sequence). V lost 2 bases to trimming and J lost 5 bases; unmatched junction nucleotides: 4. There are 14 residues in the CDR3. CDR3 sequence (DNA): TGTGCCAGTAGTATACAGTACAGGGGGGAGACCCAGTACTTC. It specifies CASSIQYRGETQYF.

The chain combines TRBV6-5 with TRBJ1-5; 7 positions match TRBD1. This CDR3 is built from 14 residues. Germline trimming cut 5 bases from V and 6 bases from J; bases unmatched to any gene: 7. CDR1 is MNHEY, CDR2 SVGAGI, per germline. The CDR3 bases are TGTGCCAGCAGTCTGGACAGGCGGGGTCAGCCCCAGCATTTT. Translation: CASSLDRRGQPQHF.

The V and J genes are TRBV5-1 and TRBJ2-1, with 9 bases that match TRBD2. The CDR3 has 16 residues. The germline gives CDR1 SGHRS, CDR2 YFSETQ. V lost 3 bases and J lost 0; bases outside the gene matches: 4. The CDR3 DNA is TGCGCCAGCAGCTCTAGCGGGGCGAGCTCCTACAATGAGCAGTTCTTC. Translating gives CASSSSGASSYNEQFF.

CDR3 bases: TGTGCCAGCAGCCCCCACAGGGGCAGCCTCCACTTT. Its translation: CASSPHRGSLHF. V usage is TRBV11-2 and J usage is TRBJ1-6; 7 bases map to TRBD1. CDR1 and CDR2 (germline): SGHAT, FQNNGV. Trimming at V came to 5 bases and at J to 15 bases, leaving 7 bases not matched to a gene. This CDR3 spans 12 amino acids.

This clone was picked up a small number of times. The CDR3 loop is CASSGTSGRNNEQFF. CDR3 sequence (DNA): TGTGCCAGCAGCGGGACTAGCGGGAGGAACAATGAGCAGTTCTTC. The V gene is TRBV9, the J gene TRBJ2-1; the match to TRBD2 covers 14 bases. Germline V gene data show CDR1 as SGDLS and CDR2 as YYNGEE. After removal of 3 bases from V and 5 bases from J, the junction contained 1 base not matched to a gene. The CDR3 has 15 residues.

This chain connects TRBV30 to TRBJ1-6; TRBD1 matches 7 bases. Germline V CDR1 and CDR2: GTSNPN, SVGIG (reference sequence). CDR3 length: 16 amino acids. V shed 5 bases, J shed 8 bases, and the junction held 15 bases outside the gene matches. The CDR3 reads CAWSYQGGVFHSPLHF. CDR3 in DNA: TGTGCCTGGTCATACCAGGGGGGCGTATTCCATTCACCCCTCCACTTT.

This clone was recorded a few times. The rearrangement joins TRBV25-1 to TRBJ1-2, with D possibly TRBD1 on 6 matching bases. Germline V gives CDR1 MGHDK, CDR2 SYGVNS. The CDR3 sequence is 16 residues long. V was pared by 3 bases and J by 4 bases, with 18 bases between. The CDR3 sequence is CASSDEVGGASYGYTF. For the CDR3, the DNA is TGTGCCAGCAGTGACGAGGTTGGGGGGGCGAGCTATGGCTACACCTTC.

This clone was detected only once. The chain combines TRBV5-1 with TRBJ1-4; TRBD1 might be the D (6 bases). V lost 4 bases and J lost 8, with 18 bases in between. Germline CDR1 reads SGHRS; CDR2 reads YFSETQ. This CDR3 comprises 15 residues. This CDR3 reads CASSATNSGGEKLFF. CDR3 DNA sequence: TGCGCCAGCAGCGCGACTAATTCGGGGGGCGAAAAACTGTTTTTT.

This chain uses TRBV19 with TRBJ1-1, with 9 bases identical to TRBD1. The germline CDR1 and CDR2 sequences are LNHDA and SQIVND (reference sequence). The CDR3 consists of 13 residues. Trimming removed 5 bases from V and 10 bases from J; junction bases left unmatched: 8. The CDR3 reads CASSFLKGQGAFF. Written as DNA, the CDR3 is TGTGCCAGTAGTTTCCTCAAGGGACAGGGAGCTTTCTTT. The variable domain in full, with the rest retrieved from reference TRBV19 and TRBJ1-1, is DGGITQSPKYLFRKEGQNVTLSCEQNLNHDAMYWYRQDPGQGLRLIYYSQIVNDFQKGDIAEGYSVSREKKESFPLTVTSAQKNPTAFYLCASSFLKGQGAFFGQGTRLTVV.

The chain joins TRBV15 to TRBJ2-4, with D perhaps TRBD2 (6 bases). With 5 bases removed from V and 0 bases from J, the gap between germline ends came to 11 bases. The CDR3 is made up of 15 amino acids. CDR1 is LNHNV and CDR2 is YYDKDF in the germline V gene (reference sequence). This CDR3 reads CATSRGGEAKNIQYF. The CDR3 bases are TGTGCCACCAGCCGAGGCGGGGAAGCCAAAAACATTCAGTACTTC.

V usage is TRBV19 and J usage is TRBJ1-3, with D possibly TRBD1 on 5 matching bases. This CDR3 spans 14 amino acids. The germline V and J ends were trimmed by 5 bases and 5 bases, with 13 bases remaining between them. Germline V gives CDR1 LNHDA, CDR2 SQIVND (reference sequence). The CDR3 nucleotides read TGTGCCAGTAGTTTTTCGGACACCAGAAACACCATATATTTT. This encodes CASSFSDTRNTIYF.

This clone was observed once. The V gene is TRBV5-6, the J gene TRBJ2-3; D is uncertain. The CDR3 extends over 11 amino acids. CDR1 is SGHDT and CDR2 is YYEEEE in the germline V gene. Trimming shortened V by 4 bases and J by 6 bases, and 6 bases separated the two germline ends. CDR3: CASSLGDTQYF. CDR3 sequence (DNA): TGTGCCAGCAGCCTTGGCGATACGCAGTATTTT.

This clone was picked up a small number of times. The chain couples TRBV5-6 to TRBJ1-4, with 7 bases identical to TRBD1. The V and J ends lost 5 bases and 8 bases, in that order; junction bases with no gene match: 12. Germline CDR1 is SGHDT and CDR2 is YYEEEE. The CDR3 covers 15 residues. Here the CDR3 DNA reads TGTGCCAGCAGGGCCAGGGGGGAAGGCGGGGAAAAACTGTTTTTT. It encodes CASRARGEGGEKLFF. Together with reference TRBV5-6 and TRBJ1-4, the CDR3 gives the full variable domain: DAGVTQSPTHLIKTRGQQVTLRCSPKSGHDTVSWYQQALGQGPQFIFQYYEEEERQRGNFPDRFSGHQFPNYSSELNVNALLLGDSALYLCASRARGEGGEKLFFGSGTQLSVL.

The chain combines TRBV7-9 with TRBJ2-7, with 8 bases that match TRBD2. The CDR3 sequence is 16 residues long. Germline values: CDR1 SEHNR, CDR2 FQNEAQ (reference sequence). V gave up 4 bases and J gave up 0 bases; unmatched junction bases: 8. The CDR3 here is CASSSVAGRSSYEQYF. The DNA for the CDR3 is TGTGCCAGCAGCTCAGTAGCGGGAAGGAGCTCCTACGAGCAGTACTTC.

CDR3 DNA: TGTGCCAGCAGCGGACAGGGGGGAGAATGGGAGACCCAGTACTTC. It is translated as CASSGQGGEWETQYF. The gene calls are TRBV6-5 and TRBJ2-5; 10 bases agree with TRBD1. The germline V gene encodes CDR1 MNHEY and CDR2 SVGAGI. This CDR3 region has 15 residues. J was trimmed by 5 bases and V by 6 bases; bases with no gene match: 9.

DNA for the CDR3: TGTGCCAGCAGCCAAGTAAAGGGGCTAGCGGTGGGGGAGACCCAGTACTTC. This sequence encodes CASSQVKGLAVGETQYF. The rearrangement links TRBV14 to TRBJ2-5, with 7 bases aligning to TRBD2. CDR3 length: 17 residues. J gave up 5 bases and V 1 base, and 13 bases lay outside the gene matches. CDR1 SGHDN and CDR2 FVKESK come from the germline V gene.

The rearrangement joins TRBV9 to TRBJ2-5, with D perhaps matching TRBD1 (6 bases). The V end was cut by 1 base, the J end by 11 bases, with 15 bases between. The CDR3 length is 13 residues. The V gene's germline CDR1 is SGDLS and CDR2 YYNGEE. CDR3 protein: CASSVIGAGEQYF. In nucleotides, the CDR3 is TGTGCCAGCAGCGTAATAGGGGCAGGGGAACAGTACTTC.

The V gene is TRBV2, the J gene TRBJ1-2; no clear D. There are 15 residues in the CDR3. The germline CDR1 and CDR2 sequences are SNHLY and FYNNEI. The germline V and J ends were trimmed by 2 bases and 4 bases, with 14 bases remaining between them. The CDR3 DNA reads TGTGCCAGCAGTGAACACCGGGGATGGTCCTATGGCTACACCTTC. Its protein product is CASSEHRGWSYGYTF.

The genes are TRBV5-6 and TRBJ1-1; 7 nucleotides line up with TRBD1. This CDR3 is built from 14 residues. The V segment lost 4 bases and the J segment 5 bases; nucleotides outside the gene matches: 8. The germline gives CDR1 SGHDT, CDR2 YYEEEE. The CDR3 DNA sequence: TGTGCCAGCAGCCGCAGACAGGGTCTAACTGAAGCTTTCTTT. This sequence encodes CASSRRQGLTEAFF. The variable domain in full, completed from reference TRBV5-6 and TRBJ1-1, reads DAGVTQSPTHLIKTRGQQVTLRCSPKSGHDTVSWYQQALGQGPQFIFQYYEEEERQRGNFPDRFSGHQFPNYSSELNVNALLLGDSALYLCASSRRQGLTEAFFGQGTRLTVV.

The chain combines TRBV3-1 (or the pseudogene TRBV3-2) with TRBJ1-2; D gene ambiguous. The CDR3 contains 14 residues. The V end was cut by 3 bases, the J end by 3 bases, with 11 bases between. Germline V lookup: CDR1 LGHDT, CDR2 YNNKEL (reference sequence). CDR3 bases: TGTGCCAGCAGCCACCGCGGGGTGGACTATGGCTACACCTTC. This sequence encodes CASSHRGVDYGYTF.

CDR3 bases: TGCAGCGTTGAGAGTGGCCGGGACAGAGTTCAAGAGACCCAGTACTTC. As protein: CSVESGRDRVQETQYF. The rearrangement links TRBV29-1 to TRBJ2-5; 7 nucleotides align to TRBD1. The CDR3 sequence is 16 residues long. V shed 3 bases and J 2 bases; nucleotides not matched to a gene: 12. Germline V gene data show CDR1 as SQVTM and CDR2 as ANQGSEA.

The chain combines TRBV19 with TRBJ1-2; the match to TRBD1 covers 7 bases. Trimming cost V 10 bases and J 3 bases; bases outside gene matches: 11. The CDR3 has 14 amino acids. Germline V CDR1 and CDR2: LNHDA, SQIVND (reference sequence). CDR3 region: CATALHRGDYGYTF. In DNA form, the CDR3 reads TGTGCCACCGCACTTCACAGGGGTGACTATGGCTACACCTTC.

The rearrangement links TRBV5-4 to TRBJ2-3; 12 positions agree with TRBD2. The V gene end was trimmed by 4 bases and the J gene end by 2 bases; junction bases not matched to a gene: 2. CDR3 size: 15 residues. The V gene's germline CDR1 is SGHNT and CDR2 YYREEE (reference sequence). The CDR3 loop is CASSRLAGDTDTQYF. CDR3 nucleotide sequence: TGTGCCAGCAGCCGACTAGCGGGAGACACAGATACGCAGTATTTT.

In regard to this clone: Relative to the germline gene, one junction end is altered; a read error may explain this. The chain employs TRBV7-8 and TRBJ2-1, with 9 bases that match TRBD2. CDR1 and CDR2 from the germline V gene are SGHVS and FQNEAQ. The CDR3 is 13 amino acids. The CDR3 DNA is TGTGCCAGCAGCCCCCAACGACTAGCGGCGGGCCTCTTC. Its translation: CASSPQRLAAGLF.

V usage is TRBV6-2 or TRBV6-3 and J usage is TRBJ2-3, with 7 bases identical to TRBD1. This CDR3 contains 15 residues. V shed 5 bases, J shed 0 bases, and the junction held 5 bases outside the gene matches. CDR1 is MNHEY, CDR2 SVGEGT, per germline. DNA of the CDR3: TGTGCCAGCAGTAACAGGGGATATAGCACAGATACGCAGTATTTT. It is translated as CASSNRGYSTDTQYF.